The 28 T cell receptor beta chains listed next were all sequenced from one sample in a study of blood T cell repertoires in COVID-19. TCRdb keeps only in-frame clones here, not all; method: immunoSEQ multiplex PCR. The data hold about 260,000 clones, with about 83% observed a single time. Source material: peripheral blood. The source is a woman aged 45-65 years who had recovered from COVID-19.

The chain combines TRBV28 with TRBJ2-1; D is undetermined. CDR1 is MDHEN and CDR2 is SYDVKM in the germline V gene. Trimming cost V 2 bases and J 8 bases, with 7 bases left between them. The length of the CDR3 is 12 residues. CDR3 coding DNA: TGTGCCAGCAGTTTAGTCGGGTATGAGCAGTTCTTC. It translates to CASSLVGYEQFF.

V is TRBV5-6 and J is TRBJ1-2, with 7 bases matching TRBD1. CDR1 and CDR2 from the germline V gene are SGHDT and YYEEEE. The V gene end was trimmed by 6 bases and the J gene end by 6 bases; junction bases not matched to a gene: 23. The CDR3 is 18 amino acids. The CDR3 DNA reads as TGTGCCAGCACCCTGACAGGGAGGTTCCTCCTTGGGCTCGATGGCTACACCTTC. Protein product: CASTLTGRFLLGLDGYTF.

The chain combines TRBV5-1 with TRBJ2-3; TRBD1 matches 9 bases. Trimming removed 4 bases from V and 6 bases from J; junction bases left unmatched: 6. Germline V gene data show CDR1 as SGHRS and CDR2 as YFSETQ. This CDR3 region has 14 residues. The CDR3 DNA reads TGCGCCAGCAGCGGAGGGACAGGGCGGGATACGCAGTATTTT. Its protein product is CASSGGTGRDTQYF.

The chain combines TRBV19 with TRBJ2-4; weak D call: TRBD1 (6 bases). V was cut by 5 bases and J by 2 bases, with 16 bases left in between. The germline gives CDR1 LNHDA, CDR2 SQIVND (reference sequence). The CDR3 loop spans 16 amino acids. The CDR3 DNA follows: TGTGCCAGTAGTGCAGGACAGCTAATGACCAAAAACATTCAGTACTTC. Translated: CASSAGQLMTKNIQYF.

The chain is built from TRBV9 and TRBJ2-5; D might be TRBD2 (5 bases). The CDR3 extends over 14 amino acids. The germline V and J ends were trimmed by 0 bases and 4 bases, with 10 bases remaining between them. Per germline, CDR1 SGDLS and CDR2 YYNGEE. CDR3 sequence reads: CASSVGVAGETQYF. CDR3 DNA: TGTGCCAGCAGCGTAGGAGTGGCGGGAGAGACCCAGTACTTC.

This chain links TRBV6-5 with TRBJ1-2; D is unresolved. This CDR3 contains 12 residues. Trimming took off 5 bases at V and 5 bases at J, with 9 bases between the two ends. Germline lookup yields CDR1 MNHEY and CDR2 SVGAGI. In DNA, the CDR3 is TGTGCCAGCAGTCGCCCGGGGTATGGCTACACCTTC. Protein sequence: CASSRPGYGYTF.

The rearrangement links TRBV19 to TRBJ2-7, with 10 bases matching TRBD1. The CDR3 extends over 14 amino acids. Germline CDR1 LNHDA, CDR2 SQIVND (reference sequence). V shed 6 bases, J shed 2 bases, and the junction held 4 bases outside the gene matches. CDR3 nucleotides: TGTGCCAGTAGCGCCGGGACAGGGGCCTACGAGCAGTACTTC. Translation gives CASSAGTGAYEQYF.

This clone occurred a few times. V and J are TRBV27 and TRBJ2-7; 9 bases map to TRBD2. Germline assignment: CDR1 MNHEY and CDR2 SMNVEV (reference sequence). Unmatched junction bases numbered 4, after V lost 3 bases and J lost 1 base. The CDR3 length is 15 residues. Here the CDR3 DNA reads TGTGCCAGCAGTTTGGCTAGCGGGGTTTCCTACGAGCAGTACTTC. The encoded protein is CASSLASGVSYEQYF.

The CDR3 nucleotides read TGTGCCAGCAGTTTTGGACAGGGGGTAAAGACCCAGTACTTC. Protein: CASSFGQGVKTQYF. The V gene is TRBV28, the J gene TRBJ2-5, with 10 bases lining up with TRBD1. The J segment lost 6 bases and the V segment lost 3 bases, leaving 4 bases of the junction unmatched. The CDR3 has 14 residues. Germline CDR1 reads MDHEN; CDR2 reads SYDVKM.

This clone has a single count. The chain employs TRBV5-1 and TRBJ2-3, with TRBD1 matching over 8 bases. V lost 2 bases and J lost 5; bases outside the gene matches: 7. The CDR3 consists of 15 residues. The germline V gene encodes CDR1 SGHRS and CDR2 YFSETQ. The CDR3 region has the DNA TGCGCCAGCAGCTTAGGGGGACAGGCACGAGATACGCAGTATTTT. Its translation: CASSLGGQARDTQYF.

The chain employs TRBV19 and TRBJ2-2, with a tentative D call TRBD1 (5 bases). This CDR3 is 17 amino acids long. Trimming removed 4 bases from V and 6 bases from J, with 21 bases in between. Germline V gene sequence: CDR1 LNHDA, CDR2 SQIVND (reference sequence). The CDR3 DNA follows: TGTGCCAGTAGTACCGCTCGGACGGGTAGCAGGGCCGGGGAGCTGTTTTTT. This translates into CASSTARTGSRAGELFF.

J is TRBJ2-2 and V is TRBV5-5; TRBD1 matches 7 bases. Trimming took 0 bases from V and 1 from J; bases not matched to a gene: 3. The CDR3 spans 16 residues. CDR1 and CDR2 from the germline V gene are SGHKS and YYEKEE (reference sequence). The CDR3 spells CASSLAGQRNTGELFF. The CDR3 DNA is TGTGCCAGCAGCTTGGCGGGACAGCGGAACACCGGGGAGCTGTTTTTT.

The chain carries TRBV7-2 and TRBJ2-2; tentatively, D is TRBD2 (6 bases). Trimming cost V 4 bases and J 4 bases, with 13 bases left between them. CDR3 length: 15 residues. Germline V CDR1 and CDR2: SGHTA, FQGNSA. The CDR3: CASSSFLGGTGELFF. The CDR3, as DNA: TGTGCCAGCAGCTCCTTTCTGGGAGGCACCGGGGAGCTGTTTTTT.

This clone was counted once. The chain has TRBV15 and TRBJ1-6; the D gene is possibly TRBD1 (5 bases). The CDR3 length is 15 residues. Looked up from germline, CDR1 is LNHNV and CDR2 is YYDKDF (reference sequence). V lost 5 bases, J lost 7 bases, and 15 bases lay in between. CDR3 DNA: TGTGCCACCAGCTCCGCACAGGTGGACAATTCACCCCTCCACTTT. This sequence encodes CATSSAQVDNSPLHF.

The chain combines TRBV5-8 with TRBJ1-4; D gene unclear. V dropped 4 bases and J dropped 8 bases, with 18 bases sitting between them. The CDR3 loop spans 15 amino acids. Germline CDR1 and CDR2: SGHTS and YDEGEE. The CDR3 sequence is CASSPRSGRMEKLFF. The CDR3 bases are TGTGCCAGCAGCCCGCGAAGTGGGAGGATGGAAAAACTGTTTTTT.

V is TRBV12-5 and J is TRBJ2-3; TRBD2 matches at 7 bases. This CDR3 comprises 15 residues. J gave up 1 base and V 7 bases, and 8 bases lay outside the gene matches. Germline values: CDR1 LGHNT, CDR2 FRNRAP. The CDR3 loop is CASAISGGGTDTQYF. The CDR3 DNA reads as TGTGCTAGTGCCATCTCGGGGGGTGGCACAGATACGCAGTATTTT.

Comments on this clone: Sequence at one end of the junction differs from germline and may be a read error. The chain carries TRBV10-3 and TRBJ2-7; 8 bases map to TRBD1. The germline V gene has CDR1 ENHRY and CDR2 SYGVKD. The CDR3 contains 14 residues. The CDR3 DNA reads TGTGCCAGCCAAGACAGGGGTTCCTCCCACGAGCAGTACTTC. This translates into CASQDRGSSHEQYF.

The chain uses TRBV6-4 and TRBJ2-3; maybe TRBD2 (7 bases). The CDR3 spans 14 residues. Per germline, CDR1 MRHNA and CDR2 SNTAGT. Deletions cut 2 bases from V and 3 bases from J, with 9 bases between. As DNA, the CDR3 is TGTGCCAGCAGTGACAAGGGGGGGACAGATACGCAGTATTTT. It translates to CASSDKGGTDTQYF.

This chain links TRBV19 with TRBJ1-4; D is perhaps TRBD1 (5 bases). CDR3 length: 15 amino acids. V lost 4 bases and J 4 bases, leaving 13 bases between the germline ends. Germline V gene sequence: CDR1 LNHDA, CDR2 SQIVND (reference sequence). The CDR3 DNA is TGTGCCAGTAGTAATTCGCCAGGGAATAATGAAAAACTGTTTTTT. It specifies CASSNSPGNNEKLFF.

This clone was observed once. The chain combines TRBV21-1 with TRBJ2-7; TRBD1, the D gene given by the table, was not confirmed from the DNA. TRBV21-1 is a known pseudogene. The CDR3 is made up of 14 amino acids. CDR3 in amino acids: CASSGQGAFYEQYF. The CDR3 DNA follows: TGTGCCAGCAGCGGACAGGGCGCCTTCTACGAGCAGTACTTC.

The gene calls are TRBV9 and TRBJ2-1; 7 bases line up with TRBD2. Germline V gene lookup returns CDR1 SGDLS and CDR2 YYNGEE. The V segment lost 3 bases and the J segment 0 bases; nucleotides outside the gene matches: 6. The CDR3 spans 16 residues. CDR3 nucleotide sequence: TGTGCCAGCAGCGATCTAGCGGCGAGCTCCTACAATGAGCAGTTCTTC. Translation gives CASSDLAASSYNEQFF.

CDR3: CATSRDIRTNYGYTF. CDR3 coding DNA: TGTGCCACCAGCAGAGATATCAGAACTAACTATGGCTACACCTTC. The gene calls are TRBV15 and TRBJ1-2; D is unclear. Trimming removed 0 bases at V and 0 bases at J, with 8 bases between. The CDR3 extends over 15 amino acids. Germline CDR1 reads LNHNV; CDR2 reads YYDKDF (reference sequence).

V usage is TRBV7-9 and J usage is TRBJ2-3; 8 bases align to TRBD1. Germline V lookup: CDR1 SEHNR, CDR2 FQNEAQ (reference sequence). The CDR3 has 15 residues. V was pared by 0 bases and J by 4 bases, with 3 bases of the junction left unmatched. The CDR3 DNA reads as TGTGCCAGCAGCTTAGCTCAGGGGGCCTCAGATACGCAGTATTTT. It encodes CASSLAQGASDTQYF.

Only one count was recorded for this clone. The chain couples TRBV7-2 to TRBJ2-1; TRBD2 agrees at 9 bases. This CDR3 comprises 16 residues. The V and J ends lost 6 bases and 7 bases, in that order; junction bases with no gene match: 13. From germline, CDR1 is SGHTA and CDR2 FQGNSA. The CDR3 DNA sequence: TGTGCCAGCAGTCCCAGCTGGCGGGGGGGTGGGAATGAGCAGTTCTTC. Its translation is CASSPSWRGGGNEQFF.

Concerning this clone itself: Other DNA sequences in the same sample also yield this CDR3. The chain is built from TRBV6-2 or TRBV6-3 and TRBJ2-7, with TRBD1 identical over 7 bases. With V trimmed by 2 bases and J by 4 bases, 5 bases remained unmatched. Germline V gives CDR1 MNHEY, CDR2 SVGEGT. CDR3 length: 14 amino acids. This CDR3 reads CASSYGDREYEQYF. In DNA form, the CDR3 reads TGTGCCAGCAGTTACGGGGACAGAGAATACGAGCAGTACTTC.

The chain carries TRBV3-1 (or the pseudogene TRBV3-2) and TRBJ2-7; TRBD2 aligns across 10 bases. CDR1 is LGHDT, CDR2 YNNKEL, per germline (reference sequence). The CDR3 spans 14 residues. V gave up 2 bases and J gave up 3 bases; unmatched junction bases: 1. The CDR3 nucleotides read TGTGCCAGCAGCCAAACTAGCGGGGACTACGAGCAGTACTTC. Its translation is CASSQTSGDYEQYF.

V gene TRBV28 combines with J gene TRBJ1-2; D not resolved. Germline V gene sequence: CDR1 MDHEN, CDR2 SYDVKM. This CDR3 contains 13 residues. The V end lost 3 bases, the J end lost 8 bases, and 13 bases lay between the germline ends. CDR3: CASSFPGLGGYTF. The CDR3 nucleotides read TGTGCCAGCAGTTTCCCCGGTTTGGGCGGCTACACCTTC.

The chain links TRBV19 to TRBJ1-5; D may be TRBD1 (6 bases). Trimming removed 2 bases from V and 6 bases from J, with 14 bases in between. The germline gives CDR1 LNHDA, CDR2 SQIVND (reference sequence). This CDR3 contains 15 residues. In DNA, the CDR3 is TGTGCCAGTAGTATACAGGACAGTGGCGGTCAGCCCCAGCATTTT. Amino acids: CASSIQDSGGQPQHF.